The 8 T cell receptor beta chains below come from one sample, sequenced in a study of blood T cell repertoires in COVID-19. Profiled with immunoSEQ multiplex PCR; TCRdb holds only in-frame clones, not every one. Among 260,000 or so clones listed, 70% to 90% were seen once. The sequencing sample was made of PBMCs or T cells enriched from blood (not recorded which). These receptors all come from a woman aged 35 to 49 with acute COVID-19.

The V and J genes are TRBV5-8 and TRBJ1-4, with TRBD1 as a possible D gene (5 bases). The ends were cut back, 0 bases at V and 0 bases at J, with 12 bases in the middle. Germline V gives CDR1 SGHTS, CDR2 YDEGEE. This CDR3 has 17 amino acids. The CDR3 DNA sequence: TGTGCCAGCAGCTTGGGGCAGGGTACTACAACTAATGAAAAACTGTTTTTT. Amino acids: CASSLGQGTTTNEKLFF.

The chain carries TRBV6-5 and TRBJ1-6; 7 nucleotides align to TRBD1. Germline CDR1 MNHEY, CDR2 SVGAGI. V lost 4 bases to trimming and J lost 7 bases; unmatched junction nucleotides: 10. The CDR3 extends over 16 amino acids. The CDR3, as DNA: TGTGCCAGCAGTTTGCGACCGGGGACAGAGAATTCACCCCTCCACTTT. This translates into CASSLRPGTENSPLHF.

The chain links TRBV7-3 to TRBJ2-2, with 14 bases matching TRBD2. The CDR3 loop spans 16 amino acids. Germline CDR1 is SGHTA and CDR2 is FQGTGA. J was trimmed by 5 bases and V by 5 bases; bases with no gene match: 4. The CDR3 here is CASSGTSGSPTGELFF. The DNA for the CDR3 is TGTGCCAGCAGCGGGACTAGCGGGAGTCCTACCGGGGAGCTGTTTTTT.

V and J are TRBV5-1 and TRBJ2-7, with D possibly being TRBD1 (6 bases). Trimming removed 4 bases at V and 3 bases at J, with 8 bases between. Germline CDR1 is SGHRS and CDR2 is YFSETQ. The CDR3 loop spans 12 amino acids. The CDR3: CASSKQGYEQYF. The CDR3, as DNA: TGCGCCAGCAGCAAACAGGGCTACGAGCAGTACTTC.

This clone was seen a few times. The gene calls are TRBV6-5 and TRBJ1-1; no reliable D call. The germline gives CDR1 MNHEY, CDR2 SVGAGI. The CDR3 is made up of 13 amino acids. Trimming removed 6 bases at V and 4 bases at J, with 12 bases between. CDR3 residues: CASRNPRGTEAFF. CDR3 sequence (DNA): TGTGCCAGCAGGAATCCACGGGGCACTGAAGCTTTCTTT.

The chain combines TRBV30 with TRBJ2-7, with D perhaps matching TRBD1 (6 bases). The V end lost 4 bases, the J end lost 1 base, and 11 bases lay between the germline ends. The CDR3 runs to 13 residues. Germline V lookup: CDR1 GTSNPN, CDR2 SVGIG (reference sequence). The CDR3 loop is CAWNLGGSYEQYF. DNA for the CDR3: TGTGCCTGGAATCTAGGGGGTTCCTACGAGCAGTACTTC.

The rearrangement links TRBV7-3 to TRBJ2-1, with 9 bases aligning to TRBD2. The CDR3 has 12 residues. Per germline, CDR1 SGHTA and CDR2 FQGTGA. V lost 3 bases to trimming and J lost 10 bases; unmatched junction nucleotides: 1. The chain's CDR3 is CASSFLAGEQFF. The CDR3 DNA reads TGTGCCAGCAGCTTTCTAGCGGGAGAGCAGTTCTTC.

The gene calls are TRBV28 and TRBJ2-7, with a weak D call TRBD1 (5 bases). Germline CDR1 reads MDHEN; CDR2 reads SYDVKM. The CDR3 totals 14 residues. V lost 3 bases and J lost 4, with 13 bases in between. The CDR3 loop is CASSFAGSLYEQYF. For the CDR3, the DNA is TGTGCCAGCAGTTTTGCAGGGTCTCTTTACGAGCAGTACTTC.